The 12 T cell receptor beta chains below come from one sample, sequenced in a study of identical twins. TCRdb fed the 5' RACE reads into MiXCR, producing one record per CDR3 protein. Here the sample spans around 1.7 million distinct CDR3 sequences, about 31% being singletons. The material sequenced was cord blood. The receptors originated from a newborn girl in good health.

V and J are TRBV24-1 and TRBJ2-3, with D tentatively TRBD1 or TRBD2 (7 bases each). This CDR3 is 17 amino acids long. V lost 3 bases and J 4 bases, leaving 19 bases between the germline ends. The germline gives CDR1 KGHDR, CDR2 SFDVKD. CDR3: CATSDPQGGTVADTQYF. CDR3 bases: TGTGCCACCAGTGATCCCCAGGGGGGGACTGTGGCAGATACGCAGTATTTT.

The V call is TRBV10-2, the J call TRBJ2-5; 12 bases are shared with TRBD2. V lost 8 bases to trimming and J lost 2 bases; unmatched junction nucleotides: 3. Germline values: CDR1 WSHSY, CDR2 SAAADI. CDR3 size: 14 residues. CDR3 nucleotides: TGCGCCAGCCGGACTAGCGGGATTCAAGAGACCCAGTACTTC. This encodes CASRTSGIQETQYF.

This clonotype occurred a few times. The rearrangement joins TRBV20-1 to TRBJ1-4; the D is unclear. The CDR3 totals 13 residues. Per germline, CDR1 DFQATT and CDR2 SNEGSKA (reference sequence). V gave up 6 bases and J gave up 0 bases, with 8 bases separating them. The CDR3 sequence: CSAWTPTNEKLFF. Here the CDR3 DNA reads TGCAGTGCCTGGACTCCAACTAATGAAAAACTGTTTTTT.

The chain uses TRBV7-2 and TRBJ2-7, with D unclear. CDR1 is SGHTA, CDR2 FQGNSA, per germline. This CDR3 spans 14 amino acids. The V end was cut by 1 base, the J end by 5 bases, with 12 bases between. CDR3 nucleotide sequence: TGTGCCAGCAGCTTAGATTTAATTGTCGACGAGCAGTACTTC. Its protein is CASSLDLIVDEQYF.

In its sample, this clonotype was seen a few times. This chain links TRBV4-1 with TRBJ2-3; tentative D call: TRBD2 (6 bases). The V gene's germline CDR1 is MGHRA and CDR2 YSYEKL. Trimming left V 1 base short and J 4 bases short, with 12 bases between. This CDR3 region has 15 residues. The chain's CDR3 is CASSQVGTESDTQYF. The CDR3, as DNA: TGCGCCAGCAGCCAAGTAGGGACTGAGTCAGATACGCAGTATTTT.

J is TRBJ2-1 and V is TRBV24-1; D not resolved. V lost 0 bases, J lost 3 bases, and 11 bases lay in between. Germline CDR1 KGHDR, CDR2 SFDVKD. There are 16 residues in the CDR3. The CDR3 is CATSDLTTYFYNEQFF. In nucleotides, the CDR3 is TGTGCCACCAGTGATTTGACTACCTACTTCTACAATGAGCAGTTCTTC.

Only a few counts were recorded for this clonotype. The J gene is TRBJ2-4, the V gene TRBV18; D is unresolved. The CDR3 is 18 residues long. V lost 3 bases and J lost 0, with 18 bases in between. Germline CDR1 KGHSH, CDR2 LQKENI. Written as DNA, the CDR3 is TGTGCCAGCTCACCTCTACCCGTTTTGATCTCAGCCAAAAACATTCAGTACTTC. Its translation: CASSPLPVLISAKNIQYF.

This chain uses TRBV29-1 with TRBJ2-7, with TRBD1 as a possible D gene (5 bases). With 4 bases removed from V and 4 bases from J, the gap between germline ends came to 14 bases. This CDR3 has 13 residues. Germline assignment: CDR1 SQVTM and CDR2 ANQGSEA. The CDR3 protein is CSVADSGTYEQYF. CDR3 DNA sequence: TGCAGCGTTGCCGACAGTGGAACTTACGAGCAGTACTTC.

The chain joins TRBV24-1 to TRBJ2-3; 11 bases match TRBD2. From germline, CDR1 is KGHDR and CDR2 SFDVKD. V lost 4 bases and J lost 5; bases outside the gene matches: 10. The CDR3 covers 17 residues. CDR3 residues: CATSDPGLAGPGDTQYF. CDR3 coding DNA: TGTGCCACCAGTGACCCCGGACTAGCGGGCCCCGGAGATACGCAGTATTTT.

The chain employs TRBV5-1 and TRBJ1-6, with 7 bases matching TRBD1. J was trimmed by 4 bases and V by 2 bases; bases with no gene match: 3. Germline CDR1 and CDR2: SGHRS and YFSETQ. This CDR3 has 15 amino acids. In DNA, the CDR3 is TGCGCCAGCAGCTTCCGGGGACAGTATAATTCACCCCTCCACTTT. Translating it yields CASSFRGQYNSPLHF.

J is TRBJ1-4 and V is TRBV12-3 or TRBV12-4, with D possibly TRBD1 on 5 matching bases. Trimming removed 5 bases at V and 10 bases at J, with 17 bases between. The CDR3 sequence is 14 residues long. In DNA, the CDR3 is TGTGCCAGCAGTCCCCTCATCGACAGCGCAAAACTGTTTTTT. This codes for CASSPLIDSAKLFF.

For the CDR3, the DNA is TGTGCCAGCAGTCTTGAGGAGCGGGCCTACGAGCAGTACTTC. It encodes CASSLEERAYEQYF. The chain combines TRBV2 with TRBJ2-7, with D possibly TRBD2 on 6 matching bases. The germline CDR1 and CDR2 sequences are SNHLY and FYNNEI. There are 14 residues in the CDR3. V lost 5 bases to trimming and J lost 2 bases, with 13 bases between them.